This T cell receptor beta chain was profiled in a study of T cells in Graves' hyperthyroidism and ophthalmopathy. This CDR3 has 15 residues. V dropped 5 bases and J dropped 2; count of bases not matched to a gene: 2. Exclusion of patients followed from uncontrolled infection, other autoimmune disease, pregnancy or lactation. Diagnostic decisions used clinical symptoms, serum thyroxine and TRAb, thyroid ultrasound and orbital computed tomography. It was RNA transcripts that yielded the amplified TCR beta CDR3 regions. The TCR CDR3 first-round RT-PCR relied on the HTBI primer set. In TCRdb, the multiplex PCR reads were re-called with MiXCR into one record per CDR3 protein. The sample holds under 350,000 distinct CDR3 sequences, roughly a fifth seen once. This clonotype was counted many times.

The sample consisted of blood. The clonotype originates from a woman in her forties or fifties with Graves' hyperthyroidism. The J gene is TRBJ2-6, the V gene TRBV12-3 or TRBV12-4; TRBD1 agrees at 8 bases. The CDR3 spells CASSQGAAGANVLTF. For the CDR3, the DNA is TGTGCCAGCAGTCAGGGGGCGGCTGGGGCCAACGTCCTGACTTTC.